Presented here are 18 T cell receptor beta chains from one specimen sequenced in a study of blood T cell repertoires in COVID-19. Here immunoSEQ multiplex PCR was the method, and the copy in TCRdb shows in-frame clones only, minus some. The data show under 200,000 clones, roughly 84% seen once. Specimen: peripheral blood. The receptors originated from a woman aged 80 or over with active or convalescent COVID-19.

The chain couples TRBV18 to TRBJ1-4; 7 nucleotides match TRBD1. Germline CDR1 KGHSH, CDR2 LQKENI. The J segment lost 7 bases and the V segment lost 6 bases, leaving 5 bases of the junction unmatched. The CDR3 length is 13 residues. The CDR3 here is CASSKQGTEKLFF. CDR3 nucleotide sequence: TGTGCCAGCTCCAAACAGGGGACTGAAAAACTGTTTTTT. The whole variable domain, remainder taken from reference TRBV18 and TRBJ1-4, is NAGVMQNPRHLVRRRGQEARLRCSPMKGHSHVYWYRQLPEEGLKFMVYLQKENIIDESGMPKERFSAEFPKEGPSILRIQQVVRGDSAAYFCASSKQGTEKLFFGSGTQLSVL.

The chain joins TRBV19 to TRBJ2-4; tentatively, D is TRBD2 (5 bases). With 3 bases removed from V and 6 bases from J, the gap between germline ends came to 15 bases. CDR3 length: 15 amino acids. Germline loops: CDR1 LNHDA, CDR2 SQIVND (reference sequence). CDR3 amino acids: CASSIPGLGRNIQYF. The CDR3 DNA is TGTGCCAGTAGTATCCCGGGGTTAGGGAGAAACATTCAGTACTTC.

This clone was counted a single time. The chain couples TRBV19 to TRBJ1-4, with TRBD1 matching 11 bases. Unmatched junction bases numbered 7, after V lost 4 bases and J lost 0 bases. The CDR3 sequence is 18 residues long. The germline V gene encodes CDR1 LNHDA and CDR2 SQIVND (reference sequence). This chain's CDR3 is CASSSRDRGTTTNEKLFF. CDR3 sequence (DNA): TGTGCCAGTAGTAGCCGGGACAGGGGGACTACAACTAATGAAAAACTGTTTTTT.

V and J are TRBV4-2 and TRBJ1-3; maybe TRBD1 (6 bases). The CDR3 consists of 17 residues. Trimming shortened V by 1 base and J by 6 bases, and 19 bases separated the two germline ends. Germline CDR1 and CDR2: LGHNA and YNFKEQ. For the CDR3, the DNA is TGTGCCAGCAGCCAAGGAGTAACGACAGGCTTAGAAAACACCATATATTTT. It specifies CASSQGVTTGLENTIYF.

This clone was seen just once. The chain has TRBV5-1 and TRBJ2-5, with 14 positions matching TRBD2. This CDR3 is built from 17 residues. V lost 4 bases to trimming and J lost 4 bases; unmatched junction nucleotides: 9. In germline, CDR1 is SGHRS, CDR2 YFSETQ. The DNA for the CDR3 is TGCGCCAGCAGCGCCTTGACTAGCGGGGGGGCAGGAGAGACCCAGTACTTC. Encoded protein: CASSALTSGGAGETQYF.

This chain joins TRBV29-1 and TRBJ1-1; TRBD1 matches 9 bases. There are 13 residues in the CDR3. Unmatched junction bases numbered 7, after V lost 7 bases and J lost 4 bases. CDR1 is SQVTM and CDR2 is ANQGSEA in the germline V gene. The CDR3 sequence is CSGGEGQGTEAFF. In nucleotides, the CDR3 is TGCAGCGGGGGGGAGGGACAGGGCACTGAAGCTTTCTTT.

The rearrangement joins TRBV19 to TRBJ1-2, with 9 bases that match TRBD1. V dropped 4 bases and J dropped 6; count of bases not matched to a gene: 6. The CDR3 loop spans 14 amino acids. CDR1 is LNHDA, CDR2 SQIVND, per germline (reference sequence). The DNA of the CDR3 is TGTGCCAGTAGTACTACAGGGGGCGCGAATGGCTACACCTTC. Encoded protein: CASSTTGGANGYTF. The whole variable domain, remainder taken from reference TRBV19 and TRBJ1-2, is DGGITQSPKYLFRKEGQNVTLSCEQNLNHDAMYWYRQDPGQGLRLIYYSQIVNDFQKGDIAEGYSVSREKKESFPLTVTSAQKNPTAFYLCASSTTGGANGYTFGSGTRLTVV.

The J gene is TRBJ2-1, the V gene TRBV4-1, with 7 bases matching TRBD1. J was trimmed by 4 bases and V by 5 bases; bases with no gene match: 8. Germline V gene sequence: CDR1 MGHRA, CDR2 YSYEKL. This CDR3 has 15 amino acids. The CDR3 DNA reads TGCGCCAGCAGCTCTCGGGACAGCCATTACAATGAGCAGTTCTTC. It encodes CASSSRDSHYNEQFF.

The V and J genes are TRBV9 and TRBJ1-1, with D possibly being TRBD1 (5 bases). Between the trimmed V and J ends, which lost 0 bases and 0 bases, there was a span of 18 bases. The CDR3 loop spans 18 amino acids. Germline V lookup: CDR1 SGDLS, CDR2 YYNGEE. The chain's CDR3 is CASSVAGATLPLNTEAFF. DNA for the CDR3: TGTGCCAGCAGCGTAGCTGGGGCGACACTTCCTTTGAACACTGAAGCTTTCTTT.

The chain employs TRBV18 and TRBJ2-7; 9 nucleotides match TRBD1. V gave up 3 bases and J gave up 4 bases; unmatched junction bases: 10. The V gene's germline CDR1 is KGHSH and CDR2 LQKENI. This CDR3 spans 16 amino acids. In nucleotides, the CDR3 is TGTGCCAGCTCACCCCGGCAGGGACAGGGAGGGTACGAGCAGTACTTC. Translating gives CASSPRQGQGGYEQYF.

V gene TRBV11-3 combines with J gene TRBJ1-5, with D possibly matching TRBD1 (5 bases). The CDR3 loop spans 15 amino acids. Germline loops: CDR1 SGHNT, CDR2 YENEEA. V lost 4 bases to trimming and J lost 7 bases, with 17 bases between them. CDR3 sequence (DNA): TGTGCCAGCAGCTGTGGGGCAGGGAGGGACCAGCCCCAGCATTTT. Its protein product is CASSCGAGRDQPQHF.

V is TRBV11-2 and J is TRBJ2-3; D is possibly TRBD2 (6 bases). The CDR3 has 13 amino acids. Germline assignment: CDR1 SGHAT and CDR2 FQNNGV. V was cut by 0 bases and J by 5 bases, with 6 bases left in between. CDR3 sequence (DNA): TGTGCCAGCAGCTTAGAGCGGGAAGATACGCAGTATTTT. It yields the protein CASSLEREDTQYF. Supplemented by reference TRBV11-2 and TRBJ2-3, the full variable domain reads EAGVAQSPRYKIIEKRQSVAFWCNPISGHATLYWYQQILGQGPKLLIQFQNNGVVDDSQLPKDRFSAERLKGVDSTLKIQPAKLEDSAVYLCASSLEREDTQYFGPGTRLTVL.

This chain uses TRBV10-1 with TRBJ1-1; the match to TRBD1 covers 8 bases. The V segment lost 2 bases and the J segment 6 bases; nucleotides outside the gene matches: 8. The CDR3 runs to 15 residues. Germline V gene data show CDR1 as WNHNN and CDR2 as SYGVQD (reference sequence). In DNA, the CDR3 is TGCGCCAGCAGTGAGCGGACAGGGCAAAGGGCTGAAGCTTTCTTT. It translates to CASSERTGQRAEAFF.

The gene calls are TRBV4-3 and TRBJ2-1, with no clear D. Trimming removed 2 bases from V and 8 bases from J, with 7 bases in between. This CDR3 is 12 amino acids long. Germline CDR1 and CDR2: LGHNA and YSLEER. The CDR3 sequence is CASSQSVDEQFF. The CDR3 bases are TGCGCCAGCAGCCAATCGGTCGATGAGCAGTTCTTC.

This chain links TRBV10-3 with TRBJ2-7, with 8 nucleotides matching TRBD1. After removal of 6 bases from V and 1 base from J, the junction contained 2 bases not matched to a gene. The CDR3 is made up of 13 amino acids. Germline V gene sequence: CDR1 ENHRY, CDR2 SYGVKD. CDR3 amino acids: CAIRGQESYEQYF. In nucleotides, the CDR3 is TGTGCCATCAGGGGACAGGAGTCCTACGAGCAGTACTTC.

This CDR3 is CASSLSGDRVGEKLFF. As DNA, the CDR3 is TGCGCCAGCAGCTTGTCGGGGGACAGGGTTGGGGAAAAACTGTTTTTT. This rearrangement joins TRBV5-1 to TRBJ1-4; the match to TRBD1 covers 9 bases. The trim removed 1 base at V and 8 bases at J, leaving 9 bases unmatched. This CDR3 has 16 amino acids. Germline V gene lookup returns CDR1 SGHRS and CDR2 YFSETQ.

The rearrangement joins TRBV6-1 to TRBJ1-1, with D maybe TRBD1 (5 bases). This CDR3 is built from 15 residues. Germline V CDR1 and CDR2: MNHNS, SASEGT. Trimming removed 2 bases at V and 2 bases at J, with 12 bases between. In nucleotides, the CDR3 is TGTGCCAGCAGTGAATGGGGGGGGAGTAACACTGAAGCTTTCTTT. It codes for CASSEWGGSNTEAFF.

The chain couples TRBV29-1 to TRBJ1-5; 7 bases align to TRBD1. CDR1 and CDR2 (germline): SQVTM, ANQGSEA. The J segment lost 8 bases and the V segment lost 5 bases, leaving 9 bases of the junction unmatched. The CDR3 consists of 13 residues. CDR3 loop: CSVRDTGDKPQHF. The CDR3 DNA reads TGCAGCGTTCGGGATACAGGGGACAAGCCCCAGCATTTT. Based on the CDR3 plus reference TRBV29-1 and TRBJ1-5, the full variable domain is SAVISQKPSRDICQRGTSLTIQCQVDSQVTMMFWYRQQPGQSLTLIATANQGSEATYESGFVIDKFPISRPNLTFSTLTVSNMSPEDSSIYLCSVRDTGDKPQHFGDGTRLSIL.